This entry lists 26 T cell receptor beta chains sequenced from one sample in a study of PD-1 blockade in mismatch repair-deficient tumors. Using immunoSEQ multiplex PCR, the repertoire was profiled, and TCRdb retains in-frame clones only, with some absent. The sample holds some 19,000 clones; about four fifths are singletons and the top ten take roughly 1.4%. Specimen: PBMCs, collected 52 weeks after starting pembrolizumab. The receptor set was obtained from an adult with mismatch repair-deficient cancer.

This chain joins TRBV11-2 and TRBJ2-7; D not resolved. V gave up 2 bases and J gave up 2 bases, with 16 bases separating them. The CDR3 sequence is 16 residues long. CDR1 is SGHAT and CDR2 is FQNNGV in the germline V gene. The CDR3 DNA reads as TGTGCCAGCAGCTTATTCTCCACAAGCCAGGCCTACGAGCAGTACTTC. This translates into CASSLFSTSQAYEQYF.

This chain uses TRBV27 with TRBJ1-4; 10 bases are shared with TRBD1. Trimming removed 5 bases from V and 6 bases from J; junction bases left unmatched: 6. This CDR3 spans 15 amino acids. CDR1 and CDR2 (germline): MNHEY, SMNVEV (reference sequence). CDR3 bases: TGTGCCAGCAGTGCTAGGACAGGGGGAGATGAAAAACTGTTTTTT. It is translated as CASSARTGGDEKLFF.

The gene calls are TRBV27 and TRBJ2-1; 8 nucleotides line up with TRBD2. CDR3 length equals 16 residues. Germline loops: CDR1 MNHEY, CDR2 SMNVEV (reference sequence). V was clipped by 1 base and J by 2 bases; unmatched bases: 4. The CDR3 loop reads CASSLYVGRAYNEQFF. The CDR3 coding sequence is TGTGCCAGCAGTTTATATGTCGGGAGGGCCTACAATGAGCAGTTCTTC.

The V call is TRBV7-2, the J call TRBJ1-1; 9 bases map to TRBD1. The CDR3 extends over 15 amino acids. The ends lost 5 bases at V and 7 bases at J; junction bases unmatched: 11. Per germline, CDR1 SGHTA and CDR2 FQGNSA. In DNA, the CDR3 is TGTGCCAGCAGCCGTTTTGCGGGACAGGGCGGTGAAGCTTTCTTT. Translated, it gives CASSRFAGQGGEAFF.

In its sample, this clone was seen a few times. The chain combines TRBV9 with TRBJ2-2; 7 nucleotides line up with TRBD2. The CDR3 length is 15 residues. Unmatched junction bases numbered 5, after V lost 0 bases and J lost 6 bases. CDR1 is SGDLS and CDR2 is YYNGEE in the germline V gene. The CDR3 nucleotides are TGTGCCAGCAGCGTAGGCGGGAGTACGGCCGGGGAGCTGTTTTTT. Amino acid sequence: CASSVGGSTAGELFF.

The rearrangement links TRBV6-5 to TRBJ1-1, with D possibly being TRBD1 (6 bases). V was clipped by 6 bases and J by 5 bases, with 7 bases between them. From germline, CDR1 is MNHEY and CDR2 SVGAGI. The CDR3 totals 11 residues. Here the CDR3 reads CASSQGTEAFF. The CDR3 bases are TGTGCCAGCAGCCAGGGGACTGAAGCTTTCTTT.

The V gene is TRBV9, the J gene TRBJ2-3; 10 bases line up with TRBD2. V gave up 4 bases and J gave up 0 bases; unmatched junction bases: 11. The CDR3 contains 18 residues. From germline, CDR1 is SGDLS and CDR2 YYNGEE. CDR3 protein: CASSPAGGGFRSTDTQYF. CDR3 coding DNA: TGTGCCAGCAGCCCAGCGGGAGGGGGTTTCCGGAGCACAGATACGCAGTATTTT.

As DNA, the CDR3 is TGTGCCAGCAGTGAAGCTACTCCTGGGACAGGGATTTACAATGAGCAGTTCTTC. Its protein product is CASSEATPGTGIYNEQFF. The chain employs TRBV6-1 and TRBJ2-1; 9 nucleotides match TRBD1. The germline V gene encodes CDR1 MNHNS and CDR2 SASEGT. The CDR3 has 18 amino acids. Trimming cost V 0 bases and J 4 bases; bases outside gene matches: 10.

The rearrangement links TRBV10-3 to TRBJ2-6; D is perhaps TRBD2 (6 bases). CDR3 size: 17 residues. V was trimmed by 6 bases and J by 4 bases, leaving 19 bases between them. Germline lookup yields CDR1 ENHRY and CDR2 SYGVKD. CDR3 sequence (DNA): TGTGCCATCAGGGGTGGAGGGGCCCAGTCCGGGGCCAACGTCCTGACTTTC. Protein product: CAIRGGGAQSGANVLTF.

The genes are TRBV14 and TRBJ2-3, with D possibly being TRBD2 (6 bases). Trimming left V 1 base short and J 3 bases short, with 11 bases between. The CDR3 is made up of 15 amino acids. The germline gives CDR1 SGHDN, CDR2 FVKESK. CDR3 DNA: TGTGCCAGCAGCCAAGGAAGTAGCGGAACAGATACGCAGTATTTT. Its protein is CASSQGSSGTDTQYF.

The CDR3 coding sequence is TGTGCCAGCAGCCTTAGCCGGGACAGGGTCTATGAGCAGTTCTTC. Translated: CASSLSRDRVYEQFF. The genes are TRBV7-6 and TRBJ2-1, with 9 nucleotides matching TRBD1. The CDR3 totals 15 residues. CDR1 SGHVS and CDR2 FNYEAQ come from the germline V gene. Unmatched junction bases numbered 10, after V lost 5 bases and J lost 8 bases.

This rearrangement joins TRBV11-3 to TRBJ2-6, with unresolved D. The CDR3 extends over 16 amino acids. Germline assignment: CDR1 SGHNT and CDR2 YENEEA. V gave up 3 bases and J gave up 0 bases, with 9 bases separating them. This chain's CDR3 is CASSFNQFSGANVLTF. CDR3 in DNA: TGTGCCAGCAGCTTTAACCAGTTCTCTGGGGCCAACGTCCTGACTTTC.

The rearrangement uses TRBV10-3 and TRBJ1-3; no clear D. Germline V gene sequence: CDR1 ENHRY, CDR2 SYGVKD. The CDR3 length is 14 residues. Trimming shortened V by 8 bases and J by 0 bases, and 11 bases separated the two germline ends. The CDR3 region is CAIGSAGSGNTIYF. Here the CDR3 DNA reads TGTGCCATCGGGTCGGCAGGCTCTGGAAACACCATATATTTT.

The CDR3 protein is CASSGGTGVNQPQHF. In DNA form, the CDR3 reads TGTGCCAGCAGTGGGGGGACAGGGGTTAATCAGCCCCAGCATTTT. The chain couples TRBV6-1 to TRBJ1-5; TRBD1 aligns across 10 bases. The CDR3 runs 15 residues. The trim removed 4 bases at V and 4 bases at J, leaving 4 bases unmatched. CDR1 and CDR2 (germline): MNHNS, SASEGT.

This chain links TRBV5-1 with TRBJ2-3; perhaps TRBD2 as D (6 bases). Per germline, CDR1 SGHRS and CDR2 YFSETQ. Between the trimmed V and J ends, which lost 0 bases and 2 bases, there was a span of 10 bases. The CDR3 extends over 15 amino acids. The CDR3 DNA sequence: TGCGCCAGCAGCTTGGGCTCGGGAGCCACAGATACGCAGTATTTT. Protein product: CASSLGSGATDTQYF.

This chain links TRBV27 with TRBJ2-1; D is perhaps TRBD1 (5 bases). V dropped 2 bases and J dropped 0 bases, with 17 bases sitting between them. This CDR3 is built from 18 residues. The germline V gene encodes CDR1 MNHEY and CDR2 SMNVEV (reference sequence). The CDR3 loop is CASSLRAGYISSYNEQFF. The CDR3 nucleotides read TGTGCCAGCAGTTTAAGGGCAGGGTACATCAGCTCCTACAATGAGCAGTTCTTC.

The chain is built from TRBV7-3 and TRBJ2-1; D may be TRBD2 (6 bases). Germline V gene data show CDR1 as SGHTA and CDR2 as FQGTGA. The CDR3 loop spans 15 amino acids. V was shortened by 0 bases and J by 4 bases, with 10 bases between the two germline ends. The DNA for the CDR3 is TGTGCCAGCAGCTTAACGGGCGGGGTTTACAATGAGCAGTTCTTC. This codes for CASSLTGGVYNEQFF. Complete variable domain (other parts from reference TRBV7-3 and TRBJ2-1): GAGVSQTPSNKVTEKGKYVELRCDPISGHTALYWYRQSLGQGPEFLIYFQGTGAADDSGLPNDRFFAVRPEGSVSTLKIQRTERGDSAVYLCASSLTGGVYNEQFFGPGTRLTVL.

The chain couples TRBV5-1 to TRBJ2-3; 16 bases fit TRBD2. CDR1 SGHRS and CDR2 YFSETQ come from the germline V gene. After removal of 4 bases from V and 2 bases from J, the junction contained 4 bases not matched to a gene. The CDR3 runs 17 residues. The CDR3 sequence: CASSKGLAGGATDTQYF. For the CDR3, the DNA is TGCGCCAGCAGCAAGGGACTAGCGGGAGGGGCCACAGATACGCAGTATTTT.

The rearrangement links TRBV7-9 to TRBJ2-1; 7 bases map to TRBD2. This CDR3 has 14 residues. Losses at the gene ends were 1 base for V and 7 bases for J; bases not matched to a gene: 4. Germline CDR1 reads SEHNR; CDR2 reads FQNEAQ (reference sequence). Here the CDR3 reads CASSLDAGVNEQFF. CDR3 in DNA: TGTGCCAGCAGCTTAGACGCGGGAGTTAATGAGCAGTTCTTC.

This clone was seen more than once but under ten times. The gene calls are TRBV9 and TRBJ2-7; 7 bases are a match to TRBD1. The V gene end was trimmed by 4 bases and the J gene end by 6 bases; junction bases not matched to a gene: 16. The germline V gene encodes CDR1 SGDLS and CDR2 YYNGEE. There are 16 residues in the CDR3. CDR3 nucleotides: TGTGCCAGCAGCTGGGACAGAAGGGCCGATAGATCCGAGCAGTACTTC. Protein sequence: CASSWDRRADRSEQYF.

V is TRBV10-3 and J is TRBJ1-5, with D perhaps matching TRBD1 (6 bases). Trimming left V 2 bases short and J 3 bases short, with 17 bases between. Per the germline V gene, CDR1 is ENHRY and CDR2 is SYGVKD. The CDR3 has 17 residues. The CDR3 DNA sequence: TGTGCCATCAGTGAGACCTTACAGGGAGGGTCCAATCAGCCCCAGCATTTT. Protein sequence: CAISETLQGGSNQPQHF.

The chain combines TRBV5-5 with TRBJ2-5; 7 nucleotides align to TRBD2. After removal of 5 bases from V and 1 base from J, the junction contained 14 bases not matched to a gene. CDR3 length: 17 residues. The germline V gene encodes CDR1 SGHKS and CDR2 YYEKEE (reference sequence). The CDR3 region has the DNA TGTGCCAGCAGTAATGAGGGAGGGCTCCTCCCCCAAGAGACCCAGTACTTC. It translates to CASSNEGGLLPQETQYF.

This clone was observed a single time. The chain combines TRBV2 with TRBJ2-2; possible D gene TRBD1, 6 bases. V was cut by 6 bases and J by 5 bases, with 10 bases left in between. There are 13 residues in the CDR3. Germline assignment: CDR1 SNHLY and CDR2 FYNNEI. The CDR3 region is CASRGAQTGELFF. For the CDR3, the DNA is TGTGCCAGCAGGGGGGCGCAGACCGGGGAGCTGTTTTTT.

V is TRBV7-7 and J is TRBJ2-6; D might be TRBD1 (6 bases). Germline V gene lookup returns CDR1 SSHAT and CDR2 FNYEAQ (reference sequence). Trimming took off 5 bases at V and 2 bases at J, with 16 bases between the two ends. This CDR3 has 17 residues. Here the CDR3 DNA reads TGTGCCAGCAGCGCGAGGTCAGGGGTGGCTGGGGCCAACGTCCTGACTTTC. Amino acids: CASSARSGVAGANVLTF. Together with reference TRBV7-7 and TRBJ2-6, the CDR3 gives the full variable domain: GAGVSQSPRYKVTKRGQDVTLRCDPISSHATLYWYQQALGQGPEFLTYFNYEAQPDKSGLPSDRFSAERPEGSISTLTIQRTEQRDSAMYRCASSARSGVAGANVLTFGAGSRLTVL.

This clone was observed a handful of times. The junction departs from the called germline gene at one end, perhaps through a read error. This chain links TRBV2 with TRBJ2-7; 9 bases agree with TRBD1. Germline lookup yields CDR1 SNHLY and CDR2 FYNNEI. The CDR3 runs 12 residues. The CDR3 spells CASSQRTGERDF. CDR3 bases: TGTGCCAGCAGCCAGCGGACAGGGGAAAGAGACTTC.

V is TRBV7-3 and J is TRBJ2-3, with 14 bases fitting TRBD2. CDR1 is SGHTA, CDR2 FQGTGA, per germline. Trimming at V came to 2 bases and at J to 7 bases, leaving 5 bases not matched to a gene. This CDR3 contains 16 residues. The CDR3 here is CASSLEGTSGRNTQYF. The CDR3 DNA sequence: TGTGCCAGCAGCTTAGAGGGGACTAGCGGGAGAAATACGCAGTATTTT. The full variable domain, completed using reference TRBV7-3 and TRBJ2-3, is GAGVSQTPSNKVTEKGKYVELRCDPISGHTALYWYRQSLGQGPEFLIYFQGTGAADDSGLPNDRFFAVRPEGSVSTLKIQRTERGDSAVYLCASSLEGTSGRNTQYFGPGTRLTVL.